A single sample gave rise to the 14 T cell receptor beta chains below, sequenced in a study of cytomegalovirus exposure and HLA in healthy donors. Using immunoSEQ multiplex PCR, the repertoire was profiled, and TCRdb retains in-frame clones only, with some absent. The data hold approximately 99,000 clones, with approximately 95% observed a single time. The sequenced material came from PBMCs. The receptors were gathered from a woman aged 18 to 35 in good health and CMV-seronegative.

The chain is built from TRBV2 and TRBJ1-2, with a possible D match to TRBD1 (5 bases). V lost 2 bases and J lost 10, with 11 bases in between. CDR1 and CDR2 (germline): SNHLY, FYNNEI. The CDR3 is 12 residues long. The CDR3 loop reads CASSEPQGFYTF. CDR3 bases: TGTGCCAGCAGTGAACCCCAGGGTTTCTACACCTTC.

The chain employs TRBV5-1 and TRBJ1-4, with a possible D match to TRBD1 (6 bases). Germline V CDR1 and CDR2: SGHRS, YFSETQ. V was trimmed by 6 bases and J by 3 bases, leaving 15 bases between them. This CDR3 comprises 15 residues. The CDR3 region is CASTGRGRANEKLFF. Here the CDR3 DNA reads TGCGCCAGCACTGGCAGGGGCCGTGCTAATGAAAAACTGTTTTTT.

The chain employs TRBV9 and TRBJ1-6; D is undetermined. This CDR3 contains 14 residues. Germline CDR1 reads SGDLS; CDR2 reads YYNGEE. Trimming took off 6 bases at V and 6 bases at J, with 13 bases between the two ends. CDR3 sequence (DNA): TGTGCCAGCAACGACCAGCGTAGTAATTCACCCCTCCACTTT. Its protein is CASNDQRSNSPLHF. Complete variable domain (other parts from reference TRBV9 and TRBJ1-6): DSGVTQTPKHLITATGQRVTLRCSPRSGDLSVYWYQQSLDQGLQFLIQYYNGEERAKGNILERFSAQQFPDLHSELNLSSLELGDSALYFCASNDQRSNSPLHFGNGTRLTVT.

This clone was picked up a small number of times. The genes are TRBV11-1 and TRBJ1-2, with D possibly being TRBD1 (6 bases). The CDR3 totals 15 residues. Germline CDR1 is SGHAT and CDR2 is FQDESV (reference sequence). V was clipped by 1 base and J by 4 bases, with 13 bases between them. CDR3 residues: CASSLEETGSYGYTF. In DNA, the CDR3 is TGTGCCAGCAGCTTAGAAGAGACAGGCTCCTATGGCTACACCTTC. Using reference TRBV11-1 and TRBJ1-2 for the parts outside the CDR3, the full variable domain is EAEVAQSPRYKITEKSQAVAFWCDPISGHATLYWYRQILGQGPELLVQFQDESVVDDSQLPKDRFSAERLKGVDSTLKIQPAELGDSAMYLCASSLEETGSYGYTFGSGTRLTVV.

The rearrangement joins TRBV28 to TRBJ1-6; D may be TRBD1 (6 bases). The CDR3 spans 13 residues. V was trimmed by 6 bases and J by 8 bases, leaving 11 bases between them. Germline loops: CDR1 MDHEN, CDR2 SYDVKM. DNA of the CDR3: TGTGCCAGCAGCGGACAGAGCTATTCACCCCTCCACTTT. It yields the protein CASSGQSYSPLHF.

The chain joins TRBV28 to TRBJ2-2; 8 bases are a match to TRBD1. Trimming at V came to 7 bases and at J to 5 bases, leaving 6 bases not matched to a gene. Germline V CDR1 and CDR2: MDHEN, SYDVKM. CDR3 size: 14 residues. DNA for the CDR3: TGTGCCAGCACGACCTGGACAGGGACCGGGGAGCTGTTTTTT. This translates into CASTTWTGTGELFF.

This rearrangement joins TRBV18 to TRBJ1-1; D perhaps matches TRBD1 (5 bases). The ends were cut back, 6 bases at V and 3 bases at J, with 14 bases in the middle. The CDR3 extends over 14 amino acids. Per germline, CDR1 KGHSH and CDR2 LQKENI. DNA of the CDR3: TGTGCCAGCTCCTCGATTGGCAGGGACACTGAAGCTTTCTTT. This sequence encodes CASSSIGRDTEAFF.

As DNA, the CDR3 is TGTGCCAGCAGCTTACCCGGCGTCGAGCGGGGGGAGACAGATACGCAGTATTTT. Translated, it gives CASSLPGVERGETDTQYF. This chain uses TRBV28 with TRBJ2-3; TRBD2 aligns across 9 bases. Germline values: CDR1 MDHEN, CDR2 SYDVKM. The ends lost 6 bases at V and 3 bases at J; junction bases unmatched: 16. CDR3 length: 18 amino acids.

The chain has TRBV19 and TRBJ1-2; TRBD1 is a possible D gene (5 bases). V lost 3 bases and J 6 bases, leaving 17 bases between the germline ends. Germline V gene sequence: CDR1 LNHDA, CDR2 SQIVND (reference sequence). CDR3 length: 15 amino acids. CDR3 residues: CASSISAGYSHGYTF. Written as DNA, the CDR3 is TGTGCCAGTAGTATTTCGGCAGGGTATTCTCATGGCTACACCTTC.

A single count supports this clone. This chain uses TRBV5-1 with TRBJ2-5; 8 bases are a match to TRBD1. Germline-derived CDR1 and CDR2 are SGHRS and YFSETQ. V was clipped by 4 bases and J by 5 bases; unmatched bases: 10. This CDR3 region has 15 residues. The CDR3 nucleotides are TGCGCCAGCAGCCCTGACAGGGGTATTTCCGAGACCCAGTACTTC. This sequence encodes CASSPDRGISETQYF.

This chain joins TRBV2 and TRBJ1-2, with TRBD1 identical over 8 bases. Trimming took 7 bases from V and 1 from J; bases not matched to a gene: 5. Looked up from germline, CDR1 is SNHLY and CDR2 is FYNNEI. The CDR3 is 14 residues long. CDR3 nucleotides: TGTGCCAGCACCGGGACAGGACATAACTATGGCTACACCTTC. As protein: CASTGTGHNYGYTF.

This chain connects TRBV30 to TRBJ1-3; D is ambiguous. Germline assignment: CDR1 GTSNPN and CDR2 SVGIG (reference sequence). V lost 0 bases, J lost 4 bases, and 7 bases lay in between. The CDR3 spans 13 residues. CDR3 loop: CAWSVRRGNTIYF. For the CDR3, the DNA is TGTGCCTGGAGTGTACGGCGGGGAAACACCATATATTTT.

This clone was counted once. This chain connects TRBV5-1 to TRBJ2-3, with TRBD2 matching over 13 bases. The CDR3 covers 18 residues. V shed 1 base, J shed 6 bases, and the junction held 11 bases outside the gene matches. Germline-derived CDR1 and CDR2 are SGHRS and YFSETQ. CDR3 protein: CASSLSQLLAGGFDTQYF. The DNA for the CDR3 is TGCGCCAGCAGCTTGTCCCAATTACTAGCGGGGGGGTTCGATACGCAGTATTTT. The full variable domain, its missing parts supplied by reference TRBV5-1 and TRBJ2-3, is KAGVTQTPRYLIKTRGQQVTLSCSPISGHRSVSWYQQTPGQGLQFLFEYFSETQRNKGNFPGRFSGRQFSNSRSEMNVSTLELGDSALYLCASSLSQLLAGGFDTQYFGPGTRLTVL.

V is TRBV2 and J is TRBJ2-5; 10 bases fit TRBD2. The CDR3 runs to 16 residues. The V and J ends lost 4 bases and 7 bases, in that order; junction bases with no gene match: 12. From germline, CDR1 is SNHLY and CDR2 FYNNEI. As DNA, the CDR3 is TGTGCCAGCAGTGCCCTACTAGCGGGGCCAAGTGGGACCCAGTACTTC. This gives the protein CASSALLAGPSGTQYF.